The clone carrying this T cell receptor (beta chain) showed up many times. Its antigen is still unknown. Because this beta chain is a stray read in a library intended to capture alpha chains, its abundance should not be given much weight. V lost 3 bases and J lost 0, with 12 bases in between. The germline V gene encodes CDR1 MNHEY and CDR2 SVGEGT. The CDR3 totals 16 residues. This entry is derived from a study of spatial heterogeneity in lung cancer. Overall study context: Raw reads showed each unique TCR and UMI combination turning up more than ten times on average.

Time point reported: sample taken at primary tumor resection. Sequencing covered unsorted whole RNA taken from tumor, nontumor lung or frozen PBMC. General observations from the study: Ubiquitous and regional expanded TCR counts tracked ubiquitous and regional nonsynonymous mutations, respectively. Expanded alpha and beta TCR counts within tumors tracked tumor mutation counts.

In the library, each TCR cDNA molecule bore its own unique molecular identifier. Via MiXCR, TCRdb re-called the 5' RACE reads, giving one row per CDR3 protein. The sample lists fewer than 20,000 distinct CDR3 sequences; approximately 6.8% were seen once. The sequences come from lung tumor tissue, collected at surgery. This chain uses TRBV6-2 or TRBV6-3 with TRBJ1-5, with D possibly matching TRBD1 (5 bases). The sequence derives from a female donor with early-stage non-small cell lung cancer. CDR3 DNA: TGTGCCAGCAGTTATACAGGAGATTATAGCAATCAGCCCCAGCATTTT. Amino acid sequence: CASSYTGDYSNQPQHF.